A selection of T cell receptor beta chains follows, all from one sample in a study of T cell changes during pregnancy in multiple sclerosis. Only in-frame clones appear in the TCRdb table, and some are missing; sequencing was by immunoSEQ multiplex PCR. This table holds 65,000 to 95,000 clones, over 75% found once. Source: peripheral blood, taken before pregnancy. All receptors derive from a female donor with multiple sclerosis, enrolled in a pregnancy study. Each CDR3 is given with its conserved first and last residue. The D gene is left open where the match is weak. Where a row states a size, it is once, few, many or the class of an expanded clone; other rows omit it.

v_gene	j_gene	d_gene	abundance	CDR3aa	CDR3nt
TRBV10-2	TRBJ1-5	NA	NA	CASSDAQGYGQPQHF	TGCGCCAGCAGTGACGCTCAGGGTTACGGTCAGCCCCAGCATTTT
TRBV10-1	TRBJ2-5	TRBD2	NA	CASSDLAGGQETQYF	TGCGCCAGCAGTGATTTAGCGGGGGGCCAAGAGACCCAGTACTTC
TRBV4-3	TRBJ1-2	NA	NA	CASSQELPSNYGYTF	TGCGCCAGCAGCCAAGAGCTACCTTCTAACTATGGCTACACCTTC
TRBV4-3	TRBJ2-1	TRBD2	NA	CASSQVPSGGNNEQFF	TGCGCCAGCAGCCAAGTCCCTAGCGGGGGAAACAATGAGCAGTTCTTC
TRBV7-2	TRBJ1-3	NA	NA	CASSRGSSSGNTMYF	TGTGCCAGCAGCCGGGGGTCCAGCTCTGGAAACACCATGTATTTT
TRBV19	TRBJ1-2	TRBD1	NA	CASSIDRGLGGYTF	TGTGCCAGTAGTATCGACAGGGGGCTGGGGGGCTACACCTTC
TRBV15	TRBJ2-3	NA	NA	CATRSIGGYTDTQYF	TGTGCCACCAGGAGTATCGGGGGTTACACAGATACGCAGTATTTT
TRBV28	TRBJ2-7	NA	NA	CASSLLEAGGYEQYF	TGTGCCAGCAGTTTGTTAGAAGCGGGTGGTTACGAGCAGTACTTC
TRBV20-1	TRBJ2-5	NA	NA	CSAEGRPAQYF	TGCAGTGCGGAGGGGAGACCGGCCCAGTACTTC
TRBV7-9	TRBJ2-7	NA	NA	CASSFDRPYEQYF	TGTGCCAGCAGCTTCGACAGGCCCTACGAGCAGTACTTC
TRBV6-5	TRBJ1-2	NA	few	CASSPLGGTSNGYTF	TGTGCCAGCAGCCCCCTGGGGGGGACCTCTAATGGCTACACCTTC
TRBV5-1	TRBJ2-7	TRBD2	NA	CASSAGGSSYEQYF	TGCGCCAGCAGCGCGGGGGGGTCCTCCTACGAGCAGTACTTC
TRBV7-2	TRBJ2-7	NA	NA	CASSLADRPYEQYF	TGTGCCAGCAGCTTAGCGGACAGACCCTACGAGCAGTACTTC
TRBV19	TRBJ1-4	TRBD1	NA	CASSPQGENEKLFF	TGTGCCAGTTCTCCCCAGGGGGAAAATGAAAAACTGTTTTTT
TRBV4-2	TRBJ2-1	TRBD2	NA	CASSQDLLAGSYNEQFF	TGTGCCAGCAGCCAAGACCTCTTAGCGGGCTCCTACAATGAGCAGTTCTTC
TRBV9	TRBJ2-5	NA	NA	CASSVGVERETQYF	TGTGCCAGCAGCGTTGGGGTAGAGCGGGAGACCCAGTACTTC
TRBV4-1	TRBJ1-2	TRBD1	NA	CASSRYRDRELANYGYTF	TGCGCCAGCAGCCGGTACCGGGACAGGGAATTAGCTAACTATGGCTACACCTTC
TRBV2	TRBJ2-2	NA	NA	CASLAGNTGELFF	TGTGCCAGCCTGGCAGGGAACACCGGGGAGCTGTTTTTT
TRBV28	TRBJ1-1	NA	NA	CASSFWGRTEAFF	TGTGCCAGCAGTTTTTGGGGCAGGACTGAAGCTTTCTTT
TRBV5-1	TRBJ2-1	TRBD1	NA	CASTGGFRSYNEQFF	TGCGCCAGTACAGGGGGCTTTCGTTCCTACAATGAGCAGTTCTTC
TRBV28	TRBJ1-1	NA	NA	CASSFEQPTEAFF	TGTGCCAGCAGTTTTGAACAGCCCACTGAAGCTTTCTTT
TRBV18	TRBJ1-1	NA	NA	CASSPRPDLSAEAFF	TGTGCCAGCTCACCGCGACCGGACTTGAGCGCTGAAGCTTTCTTT
TRBV7-7	TRBJ2-7	NA	NA	CASSQGTTGEQYF	TGTGCTAGCAGCCAGGGGACCACAGGGGAGCAGTACTTC
TRBV27	TRBJ2-7	NA	NA	CASSERTYYEQYF	TGTGCCAGCAGTGAACGAACTTACTACGAGCAGTACTTC
TRBV7-2	TRBJ2-5	TRBD2	NA	CASSFLAGGETQYF	TGTGCCAGCAGCTTTTTAGCGGGGGGGGAGACCCAGTACTTC
TRBV5-4	TRBJ1-2	TRBD1	NA	CASRSDRVVDGYTF	TGTGCCAGCAGGTCTGACAGGGTTGTTGATGGCTACACCTTC
TRBV4-1	TRBJ1-1	NA	NA	CAGSLSPLDTEAFF	TGCGCCGGCAGCCTAAGCCCACTAGACACTGAAGCTTTCTTT
TRBV5-4	TRBJ1-6	TRBD1	NA	CASSLEGQGFSPLHF	TGTGCCAGCAGCTTGGAAGGACAGGGGTTTTCACCCCTCCACTTT
TRBV4-3	TRBJ2-2	TRBD1	NA	CASSRDTGVIGTGELFF	TGCGCCAGCAGCCGGGATACAGGGGTGATAGGCACCGGGGAGCTGTTTTTT
TRBV6-1	TRBJ2-7	NA	NA	CASSVGHPYEQYF	TGTGCCAGCAGTGTCGGACACCCCTACGAGCAGTACTTC
TRBV5-1	TRBJ2-5	TRBD2	once	CASSFGLAGQETQYF	TGCGCCAGCAGCTTCGGACTAGCGGGGCAAGAGACCCAGTACTTC